The clone carrying this T cell receptor (beta chain) was counted a few times. TCRdb redid the calling of the 5' RACE reads with MiXCR, one entry per CDR3 protein. The data show about 38,000 distinct CDR3 sequences, with 7.5% seen just once and 25% to 35% held by the top ten. V was pared by 8 bases and J by 4 bases, with 15 bases between. CDR3 length: 13 residues. The germline V gene encodes CDR1 SGHDN and CDR2 FVKESK. Time point denoted: sample taken at primary tumor resection. In each case, whole RNA from tumor, nontumor lung or frozen PBMC was sequenced unsorted. These data belong to a study of spatial heterogeneity in lung cancer. As for the study in general: Every unique TCR and UMI combination, on average, appeared more than ten times in raw reads.

The chain carries TRBV14 and TRBJ2-7; D possibly corresponds to TRBD1 (6 bases). Specimen: PBMCs, collected at surgery. The clonotype originates from a male donor with early-stage non-small cell lung cancer. This CDR3 reads CASGVGGTYEQYF. CDR3 in DNA: TGTGCCAGCGGGGTTGGGGGCACATACGAGCAGTACTTC.